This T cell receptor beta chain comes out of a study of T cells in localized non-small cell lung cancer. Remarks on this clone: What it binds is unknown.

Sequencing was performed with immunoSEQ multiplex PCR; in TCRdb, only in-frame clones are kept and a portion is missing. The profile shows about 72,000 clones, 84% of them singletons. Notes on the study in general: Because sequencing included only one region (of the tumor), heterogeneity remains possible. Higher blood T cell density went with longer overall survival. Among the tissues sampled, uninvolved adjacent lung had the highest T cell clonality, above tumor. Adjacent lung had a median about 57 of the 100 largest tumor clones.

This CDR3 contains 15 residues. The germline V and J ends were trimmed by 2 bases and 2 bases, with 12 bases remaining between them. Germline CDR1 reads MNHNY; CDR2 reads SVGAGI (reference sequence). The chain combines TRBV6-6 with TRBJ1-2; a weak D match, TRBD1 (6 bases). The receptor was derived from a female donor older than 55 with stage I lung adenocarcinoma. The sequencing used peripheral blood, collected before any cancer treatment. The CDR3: CASSYILGGNYGYTF. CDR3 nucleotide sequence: TGTGCCAGCAGTTACATATTAGGGGGGAACTATGGCTACACCTTC.